This TCR beta chain was retrieved from a study of shared clonotypes between healthy human individuals. On the study more broadly: The cohort comprised a couple of women and a few men. Their ages spanned 18 to 49 years. Study-level results: Rarefaction indicated that sorted-subset sequencing remained incomplete although depth was large. Sharing across several donors was seen in 4.5% to 5.5% of naive CD4 clonotypes.

The CDR3 loop spans 14 amino acids. V lost 2 bases to trimming and J lost 3 bases; unmatched junction nucleotides: 1. The germline CDR1 and CDR2 sequences are SEHNR and FQNEAQ (reference sequence). Only in-frame clones appear in the TCRdb table, and some are missing; sequencing was by immunoSEQ multiplex PCR. This sample has about 2.4 million clones, with around nine tenths found just once. This clone was detected only a few times. The antigen is not known. This specimen includes other DNA sequences encoding the same CDR3. Material: naive CD4+ T cells sorted from blood. The sample's subset: CD45RA+ positively selected. V is TRBV7-9 and J is TRBJ1-1; 9 bases are a match to TRBD1. This TCR was recovered from a man younger than 30 in good health. The DNA for the CDR3 is TGTGCCAGCAGCTTAAGACAGGGGGACACTGAAGCTTTCTTT. Its translation: CASSLRQGDTEAFF.